The table lists the clone carrying this TCR beta chain with many counts. Its antigen is undetermined. V lost 11 bases and J lost 2; bases outside the gene matches: 5. This CDR3 region has 13 residues. Per the germline V gene, CDR1 is LNHNV and CDR2 is YYDKDF (reference sequence). The record originates from a study of Graves' ophthalmopathy and Graves' hyperthyroidism. Study-wide results and caveats: Also, most clonotypes expanded in the thyroid above 0.001 frequency appeared in blood.

Hyperthyroidism patients, all newly diagnosed, had under 2 months' duration and ages of 18 to 65. Thyroid ultrasound, orbital computed tomography, TRAb, serum thyroxine and clinical symptoms formed the basis of diagnosis. RNA transcripts served as template for amplifying TCR beta CDR3 sequences. Investigators did first-round RT-PCR with HTBI primers, then second-round multiplex PCR. Via MiXCR, TCRdb re-called the multiplex PCR reads, giving one row per CDR3 protein. The sample records about 500,000 distinct CDR3 sequences, about 35% being singletons. The chain carries TRBV15 and TRBJ2-7; TRBD2 matches 11 bases. This TCR was sampled from an adult man with Graves' hyperthyroidism. The sample was peripheral blood or thyroid tissue (not recorded which). CDR3 loop: CAVKTSGAYEQYF. In DNA form, the CDR3 reads TGTGCCGTCAAGACTAGCGGGGCCTACGAGCAGTACTTC.